Shown below are 5 T cell receptor beta chains from a single sample sequenced in a study of blood T cells in healthy people across ages. PCR was performed a second time for roughly 7 to 12 cycles using a sample-barcoded 5' primer and a J-beta primer mix. TCRdb re-derived calls from the 5' RACE reads in MiXCR, one entry per CDR3 protein. This table has around 1.7 million distinct CDR3 sequences, roughly 27% appearing once. Sequencing used blood. The receptors shown here come from a woman younger than 45 in good health.

This clonotype occurred a few times. The chain combines TRBV20-1 with TRBJ1-2; no clear D. Germline V CDR1 and CDR2: DFQATT, SNEGSKA (reference sequence). The CDR3 spans 15 residues. Trimming took off 0 bases at V and 8 bases at J, with 19 bases between the two ends. The CDR3 here is CSARDKGWARGGYTF. The CDR3 coding sequence is TGCAGTGCTAGAGATAAGGGATGGGCCCGCGGGGGCTACACCTTC.

The chain carries TRBV5-8 and TRBJ1-2, with a tentative D call TRBD1 (5 bases). The V end was cut by 0 bases, the J end by 8 bases, with 14 bases between. Germline V gives CDR1 SGHTS, CDR2 YDEGEE. This CDR3 has 14 residues. The CDR3 sequence: CASSLEQELGGYTF. The CDR3, as DNA: TGTGCCAGCAGCTTGGAACAGGAGTTGGGAGGCTACACCTTC.

The chain employs TRBV14 and TRBJ1-6, with TRBD1 matching 10 bases. This CDR3 contains 16 residues. Per germline, CDR1 SGHDN and CDR2 FVKESK. The trim removed 2 bases at V and 9 bases at J, leaving 7 bases unmatched. CDR3 region: CASSQSGTGVRSPLHF. CDR3 DNA: TGTGCCAGCAGCCAATCCGGGACAGGGGTACGTTCACCCCTCCACTTT.

CDR3 loop: CAWSSDYQAYNEQYF. CDR3 coding DNA: TGTGCCTGGAGTAGCGACTACCAGGCCTACAATGAGCAGTACTTC. The J gene is TRBJ2-4, the V gene TRBV30; TRBD2 is a possible D gene (5 bases). V gave up 2 bases and J gave up 13 bases, with 24 bases separating them. Looked up from germline, CDR1 is GTSNPN and CDR2 is SVGIG (reference sequence). This CDR3 comprises 15 residues.

The V gene is TRBV6-5, the J gene TRBJ1-1, with TRBD1 as a possible D gene (5 bases). The V end was cut by 7 bases, the J end by 1 base, with 13 bases between. Germline V CDR1 and CDR2: MNHEY, SVGAGI. The CDR3 is made up of 14 amino acids. The CDR3 spells CASKWEQGNTEAFF. CDR3 DNA: TGTGCCAGCAAGTGGGAGCAGGGGAACACTGAAGCTTTCTTT.